This paragraph reports one TCR beta chain. The data stem from a study of CD8 T cells in Susac syndrome. Negative magnetic isolation gave CD8+ and CD4+ cells; FACS enriched CD8+ TEMRA. It was with random hexamers that 0.5 to 1 ug RNA was reverse transcribed. TCRdb re-derived calls from the immunoSEQ multiplex PCR reads in MiXCR, one entry per CDR3 protein. The table shows over 120,000 distinct CDR3 sequences, with just under 95% occurring only once. Germline loops: CDR1 SQVTM, CDR2 ANQGSEA. V lost 5 bases and J lost 2, with 7 bases in between. The CDR3 runs to 12 residues. Sequences were obtained from CD4+ T cells from PBMCs. This receptor was obtained from a human donor with Susac syndrome. This rearrangement joins TRBV29-1 to TRBJ1-3; D ambiguous. The CDR3 bases are TGCAGCGTTATGGACCCTGGAAACACCATATATTTT. Protein: CSVMDPGNTIYF.